These 27 T cell receptor beta chains were sequenced from one sample in a study of cytomegalovirus exposure and HLA in healthy donors. Vbeta (60) and Jbeta (13) primers were used in the PCR. Generated by immunoSEQ multiplex PCR, the TCRdb table keeps only in-frame clones and is missing some. The sample table includes around 200,000 clones. The material sequenced was PBMCs. These receptors originate from a girl aged 2-10 years in good health and CMV-seropositive.

V gene TRBV14 combines with J gene TRBJ2-7; possibly TRBD2 for D (6 bases). The ends were cut back, 2 bases at V and 0 bases at J, with 20 bases in the middle. Germline V gene lookup returns CDR1 SGHDN and CDR2 FVKESK. This CDR3 is 18 amino acids long. This chain's CDR3 is CASSQTHIRLAYSYEQYF. For the CDR3, the DNA is TGTGCCAGCAGCCAAACCCATATCCGGCTAGCGTACTCCTACGAGCAGTACTTC.

The chain recombines TRBV28 with TRBJ2-4; D may be TRBD2 (6 bases). Germline values: CDR1 MDHEN, CDR2 SYDVKM. Trimming took off 7 bases at V and 2 bases at J, with 21 bases between the two ends. The CDR3 consists of 17 residues. The CDR3 reads CASITSAGSSPKNIQYF. DNA for the CDR3: TGTGCCAGCATCACCTCGGCGGGGTCCAGTCCCAAAAACATTCAGTACTTC.

The chain couples TRBV30 to TRBJ2-1, with D perhaps matching TRBD1 (6 bases). Trimming removed 1 base at V and 0 bases at J, with 13 bases between. Looked up from germline, CDR1 is GTSNPN and CDR2 is SVGIG (reference sequence). This CDR3 comprises 16 residues. The DNA of the CDR3 is TGTGCCTGGAGTGGACAGGCCGCCGGCTCCTACAATGAGCAGTTCTTC. Residues: CAWSGQAAGSYNEQFF.

The chain joins TRBV4-1 to TRBJ2-1, with 8 nucleotides matching TRBD1. CDR1 is MGHRA and CDR2 is YSYEKL in the germline V gene. The trim removed 0 bases at V and 1 base at J, leaving 14 bases unmatched. CDR3 size: 20 residues. CDR3 sequence reads: CASSQDSAGGRAGSYNEQFF. The DNA for the CDR3 is TGCGCCAGCAGCCAAGATAGCGCAGGGGGCCGAGCAGGGTCCTACAATGAGCAGTTCTTC.

This sequence joins TRBV28 and TRBJ2-7, with no clear D. Germline V gene lookup returns CDR1 MDHEN and CDR2 SYDVKM. This CDR3 has 16 amino acids. The V end lost 1 base, the J end lost 3 bases, and 16 bases lay between the germline ends. The chain's CDR3 is CASSLSRSLASYEQYF. CDR3 DNA sequence: TGTGCCAGCAGTTTATCTCGCTCGCTCGCCAGCTACGAGCAGTACTTC.

The V and J genes are TRBV28 and TRBJ2-7; TRBD2 might be the D (5 bases). CDR3 size: 13 residues. V was clipped by 5 bases and J by 4 bases, with 12 bases between them. Germline V gives CDR1 MDHEN, CDR2 SYDVKM. CDR3 nucleotides: TGTGCCAGCAGTCTAGAGGGCCCGTACGAGCAGTACTTC. Residues: CASSLEGPYEQYF. Full variable domain (outside the CDR3, taken from reference TRBV28 and TRBJ2-7): DVKVTQSSRYLVKRTGEKVFLECVQDMDHENMFWYRQDPGLGLRLIYFSYDVKMKEKGDIPEGYSVSREKKERFSLILESASTNQTSMYLCASSLEGPYEQYFGPGTRLTVT.

The chain employs TRBV7-2 and TRBJ2-3; 8 bases are a match to TRBD1. The ends lost 4 bases at V and 13 bases at J; junction bases unmatched: 7. The CDR3 length is 12 residues. CDR1 SGHTA and CDR2 FQGNSA come from the germline V gene. The CDR3 DNA reads as TGTGCCAGCAGCTGGACAGGGACCCCGGAGTATTTT. This encodes CASSWTGTPEYF.

The chain joins TRBV6-5 to TRBJ1-3; D not resolved. The ends were cut back, 2 bases at V and 2 bases at J, with 7 bases in the middle. CDR1 and CDR2 (germline): MNHEY, SVGAGI. The CDR3 contains 14 residues. As DNA, the CDR3 is TGTGCCAGCAGTTACCAGGCGCCTGGAAACACCATATATTTT. Protein sequence: CASSYQAPGNTIYF.

The chain is built from TRBV29-1 and TRBJ2-3; 8 bases are a match to TRBD1. Germline V CDR1 and CDR2: SQVTM, ANQGSEA. Trimming took 4 bases from V and 0 from J; bases not matched to a gene: 12. The CDR3 is 17 residues long. For the CDR3, the DNA is TGCAGCGTTGGGACAGGGACGGGTACCTCTAGCACAGATACGCAGTATTTT. The encoded protein is CSVGTGTGTSSTDTQYF.

The rearrangement joins TRBV19 to TRBJ1-6; D is uncertain. Germline values: CDR1 LNHDA, CDR2 SQIVND (reference sequence). The CDR3 is 13 residues long. V was cut by 3 bases and J by 10 bases, with 10 bases left in between. The CDR3 spells CASSMGRGSPLHF. The CDR3 DNA sequence: TGTGCCAGTAGTATGGGGAGAGGCTCACCCCTCCACTTT.

The CDR3, as DNA: TGCGCCAGCATCAGCGGGAGAAACAATGAGCAGTTCTTC. Translating it yields CASISGRNNEQFF. The V gene is TRBV5-1, the J gene TRBJ2-1; 8 positions match TRBD2. Germline assignment: CDR1 SGHRS and CDR2 YFSETQ. The CDR3 has 13 amino acids. V trimming: 6 bases; J trimming: 5 bases; junction bases outside the gene matches: 4.

The chain recombines TRBV11-2 with TRBJ2-7; D gene unclear. The CDR3 is 12 residues long. The germline V gene has CDR1 SGHAT and CDR2 FQNNGV. The V gene lost 7 bases and the J gene lost 0 bases, with 7 bases spanning the gap. CDR3 residues: CASTSVSYEQYF. DNA for the CDR3: TGTGCCAGCACCTCAGTCTCCTACGAGCAGTACTTC.

The J gene is TRBJ2-7, the V gene TRBV28; possibly TRBD2 for D (5 bases). Per germline, CDR1 MDHEN and CDR2 SYDVKM. Deletions cut 2 bases from V and 0 bases from J, with 14 bases between. The CDR3 runs to 16 residues. The CDR3 DNA is TGTGCCAGCAGTTTAAGGCCGGACTGGATCTCCTACGAGCAGTACTTC. Its protein product is CASSLRPDWISYEQYF.

The chain employs TRBV7-3 and TRBJ2-2; D uncertain. The CDR3 length is 13 residues. Germline assignment: CDR1 SGHTA and CDR2 FQGTGA. Trimming shortened V by 3 bases and J by 9 bases, and 11 bases separated the two germline ends. CDR3 sequence reads: CASSLSSDRELFF. The CDR3 nucleotides read TGTGCCAGCAGCTTGTCTAGTGACCGGGAGCTGTTTTTT.

The rearrangement joins TRBV19 to TRBJ2-1, with TRBD2 identical over 11 bases. Per the germline V gene, CDR1 is LNHDA and CDR2 is SQIVND (reference sequence). CDR3 length: 16 residues. V trimming: 5 bases; J trimming: 8 bases; junction bases outside the gene matches: 11. In DNA form, the CDR3 reads TGTGCCAGTAGTGAACTAGCGGGAGTTGTTGGCGATGAGCAGTTCTTC. It encodes CASSELAGVVGDEQFF.

This chain uses TRBV27 with TRBJ1-1; D is uncertain. V shed 0 bases and J shed 6 bases, with 8 bases lying between them. Germline assignment: CDR1 MNHEY and CDR2 SMNVEV (reference sequence). There are 13 residues in the CDR3. CDR3 nucleotide sequence: TGTGCCAGCAGTTTATCTGCGCGCGCTGAAGCTTTCTTT. It codes for CASSLSARAEAFF.

The chain is built from TRBV27 and TRBJ2-1; 8 bases agree with TRBD1. The J segment lost 5 bases and the V segment lost 8 bases, leaving 11 bases of the junction unmatched. This CDR3 contains 15 residues. Germline V gives CDR1 MNHEY, CDR2 SMNVEV (reference sequence). CDR3 in DNA: TGTGCCAGCCGACCGAGGACAGGGACGAACAATGAGCAGTTCTTC. This codes for CASRPRTGTNNEQFF.

The chain couples TRBV5-1 to TRBJ1-3; TRBD1 is a possible D gene (6 bases). The CDR3 contains 17 residues. Germline-derived CDR1 and CDR2 are SGHRS and YFSETQ. The V end was cut by 2 bases, the J end by 2 bases, with 17 bases between. The CDR3 is CASSFSSGVRTGNTIYF. The CDR3 DNA sequence: TGCGCCAGCAGCTTTTCGTCAGGGGTGAGAACTGGAAACACCATATATTTT.

The chain couples TRBV27 to TRBJ1-2; D perhaps matches TRBD1 (5 bases). Looked up from germline, CDR1 is MNHEY and CDR2 is SMNVEV (reference sequence). The CDR3 is 15 amino acids. V lost 5 bases and J 8 bases, leaving 21 bases between the germline ends. The CDR3 here is CASSPRPGLQGGYTF. CDR3 in DNA: TGTGCCAGCAGTCCGAGACCAGGGCTTCAGGGCGGCTACACCTTC.

The chain combines TRBV7-2 with TRBJ2-7, with 7 bases aligning to TRBD1. The CDR3 runs 15 residues. Unmatched junction bases numbered 9, after V lost 5 bases and J lost 2 bases. Looked up from germline, CDR1 is SGHTA and CDR2 is FQGNSA. This CDR3 reads CASSLTGSLTYEQYF. The CDR3 DNA reads as TGTGCCAGCAGCCTGACAGGGAGTCTGACCTACGAGCAGTACTTC.

The chain carries TRBV5-1 and TRBJ2-3; a weak D match, TRBD2 (5 bases). Germline V gene sequence: CDR1 SGHRS, CDR2 YFSETQ. The V end was cut by 4 bases, the J end by 5 bases, with 11 bases between. The CDR3 contains 13 residues. The CDR3 DNA sequence: TGCGCCAGCAGCCTAGCCGTCGTAGATACGCAGTATTTT. Its translation is CASSLAVVDTQYF.

V is TRBV28 and J is TRBJ2-7; 7 positions match TRBD1. The CDR3 has 15 residues. Germline V CDR1 and CDR2: MDHEN, SYDVKM. With V trimmed by 5 bases and J by 5 bases, 12 bases remained unmatched. For the CDR3, the DNA is TGTGCCAGCAGTCTATCCGACAGGGTGGTCCACGAGCAGTACTTC. Translation: CASSLSDRVVHEQYF.

CDR3 sequence reads: CASSPRGANYGYTF. The CDR3 DNA is TGTGCCAGCAGTCCACGGGGGGCTAACTATGGCTACACCTTC. The chain employs TRBV28 and TRBJ1-2; possibly TRBD1 for D (5 bases). Per germline, CDR1 MDHEN and CDR2 SYDVKM. This CDR3 is 14 amino acids long. The V and J ends lost 5 bases and 0 bases respectively, with 10 bases between them.

The gene calls are TRBV27 and TRBJ2-7; 11 nucleotides agree with TRBD2. V gave up 5 bases and J gave up 5 bases; unmatched junction bases: 14. Germline CDR1 reads MNHEY; CDR2 reads SMNVEV (reference sequence). The CDR3 is 17 residues long. The CDR3 is CASSVKGLAGGRNEQYF. Here the CDR3 DNA reads TGTGCCAGCAGTGTCAAGGGGCTAGCGGGAGGTAGGAACGAGCAGTACTTC.

This rearrangement joins TRBV30 to TRBJ2-2; 16 bases align to TRBD2. V shed 4 bases and J 2 bases; nucleotides not matched to a gene: 22. The CDR3 has 23 amino acids. Germline assignment: CDR1 GTSNPN and CDR2 SVGIG (reference sequence). In DNA, the CDR3 is TGTGCCTGGACCACATGGTGGATCGGGACTAGCGGGAGGGCCGCCGGAAACACCGGGGAGCTGTTTTTT. This encodes CAWTTWWIGTSGRAAGNTGELFF. Based on the CDR3 plus reference TRBV30 and TRBJ2-2, the full variable domain is SQTIHQWPATLVQPVGSPLSLECTVEGTSNPNLYWYRQAAGRGLQLLFYSVGIGQISSEVPQNLSASRPQDRQFILSSKKLLLSDSGFYLCAWTTWWIGTSGRAAGNTGELFFGEGSRLTVL.

The chain uses TRBV23-1 and TRBJ1-4; weak D call: TRBD1 (5 bases). TRBV23-1 belongs to the ORF category, with a function that is uncertain. The ends were cut back, 6 bases at V and 5 bases at J, with 13 bases in the middle. CDR3 size: 14 residues. In DNA form, the CDR3 reads TGCGCCAGCAGACTGAGACGGGGGAATGAAAAACTGTTTTTT. Translated, it gives CASRLRRGNEKLFF.

V usage is TRBV9 and J usage is TRBJ2-5, with a possible D match to TRBD1 (6 bases). Germline assignment: CDR1 SGDLS and CDR2 YYNGEE. V dropped 0 bases and J dropped 4 bases, with 16 bases sitting between them. The CDR3 consists of 16 residues. CDR3 in DNA: TGTGCCAGCAGCGTAGTCCCGCAAACAGGGATAGAGACCCAGTACTTC. It translates to CASSVVPQTGIETQYF.